This paragraph covers one T cell receptor (beta chain) sequence. Its antigen is currently unknown. Through a sample-barcoded 5' primer and a J-beta primer mix, a second PCR was run for roughly 6 to 11 cycles. Each of the cDNA molecules was tagged by a template-switch adaptor with 12 random nucleotides. One entry per CDR3 protein, called by TCRdb with MiXCR from the 5' RACE reads. The sample consists of more than 650,000 distinct CDR3 sequences, 20% to 30% of them appearing once. Each donor's blood draw was roughly 10 milliliters of peripheral blood. The sample comes from a study of blood T cells in healthy people across ages. Study observations and caveats: Expanded clonotype changes were possibly confounded by unknown donor CMV status.

Trimming left V 4 bases short and J 4 bases short, with 14 bases between. Germline V gene lookup returns CDR1 MGHRA and CDR2 YSYEKL. CDR3 size: 14 residues. These data were also reused for a study on T cells of mothers and their children. This second report adds: Reads obtained per mother exceeded 8 million TCR beta CDR3 reads, with approximately 3 million obtained per child.

The receptor was isolated from a boy between 5 and 17 years old in good health. J is TRBJ2-7 and V is TRBV4-1; D is perhaps TRBD1 (5 bases). The specimen was blood. DNA of the CDR3: TGCGCCAGCAGCCCCCATCACCAGGGATACGAGCAGTACTTC. Protein product: CASSPHHQGYEQYF.